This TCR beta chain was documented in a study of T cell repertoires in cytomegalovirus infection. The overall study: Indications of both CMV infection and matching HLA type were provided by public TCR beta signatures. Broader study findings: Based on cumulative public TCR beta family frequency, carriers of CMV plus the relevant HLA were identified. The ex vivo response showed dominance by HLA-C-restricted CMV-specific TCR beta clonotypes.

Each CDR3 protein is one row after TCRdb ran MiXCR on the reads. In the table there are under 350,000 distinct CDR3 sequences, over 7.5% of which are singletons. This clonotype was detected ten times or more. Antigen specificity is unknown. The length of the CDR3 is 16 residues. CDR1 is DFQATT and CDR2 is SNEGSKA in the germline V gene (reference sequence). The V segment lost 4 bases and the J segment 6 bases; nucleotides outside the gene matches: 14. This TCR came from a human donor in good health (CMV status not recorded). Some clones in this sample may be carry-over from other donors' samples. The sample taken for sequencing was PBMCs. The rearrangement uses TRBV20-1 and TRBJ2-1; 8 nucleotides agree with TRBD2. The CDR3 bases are TGCAGTGCTAATGATCCCCGAGATAGCGGGATCAATGAGCAGTTCTTC. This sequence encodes CSANDPRDSGINEQFF.